Listed here are 23 T cell receptor beta chains from one sample, sequenced in a study of blood T cell dynamics during melanoma immunotherapy (dated by TCRdb to 2019 to 2021). The library was made by the immunoSEQ multiplex PCR assay. Entries here come from immuneACCESS through TCRdb and include only in-frame sequences with V and J called. Some clones fail to appear in such tables; in the studies checked, an unresolved V gene covers under half of the shortfall, and the cause of the remainder is unknown. Recorded for this sample are over a hundred clones; approximately 80% of them occurred a single time. The ten largest account for 15% of the sample. The time point label of this sample denotes: pre-treatment baseline. Sequenced here: cell-free DNA from blood, sampled from a patient treated with checkpoint blockade. The cell subset or site label of this sample denotes: plasma cell-free DNA. The source of these receptors is a human donor with melanoma.

This chain uses TRBV19 with TRBJ2-1; 9 nucleotides align to TRBD1. The CDR3 totals 15 residues. Germline assignment: CDR1 LNHDA and CDR2 SQIVND (reference sequence). J lost 8 bases, V lost 5 bases, and 10 bases had no gene match. The CDR3 reads CASSSRTGVGDEQFF. The CDR3, as DNA: TGTGCCAGTAGTTCTAGGACAGGGGTGGGGGATGAGCAGTTCTTC.

The V gene is TRBV6-1, the J gene TRBJ1-1; 7 nucleotides align to TRBD1. V shed 7 bases, J shed 2 bases, and the junction held 7 bases outside the gene matches. The CDR3 sequence is 14 residues long. CDR1 and CDR2 from the germline V gene are MNHNS and SASEGT. The CDR3 loop reads CASIGRGLNTEAFF. In DNA form, the CDR3 reads TGTGCCAGCATTGGAAGGGGGCTAAACACTGAAGCTTTCTTT.

This clone was seen a single time. This chain links TRBV10-2 with TRBJ2-2; 12 nucleotides match TRBD2. J lost 2 bases, V lost 7 bases, and 8 bases had no gene match. Germline V gene lookup returns CDR1 WSHSY and CDR2 SAAADI. This CDR3 comprises 17 residues. The CDR3 sequence is CASIEWGLAGNTGELFF. The CDR3 nucleotides read TGCGCCAGCATCGAATGGGGACTAGCGGGTAACACCGGGGAGCTGTTTTTT.

The J gene is TRBJ1-5, the V gene TRBV7-9; D may be TRBD1 (5 bases). V was trimmed by 5 bases and J by 3 bases, leaving 11 bases between them. Germline V CDR1 and CDR2: SEHNR, FQNEAQ (reference sequence). The CDR3 totals 14 residues. In DNA form, the CDR3 reads TGTGCCAGCAGCGAGGGACCAATCAATCAGCCCCAGCATTTT. This encodes CASSEGPINQPQHF. The full variable domain, rest sourced from reference TRBV7-9 and TRBJ1-5, is DTGVSQNPRHKITKRGQNVTFRCDPISEHNRLYWYRQTLGQGPEFLTYFQNEAQLEKSRLLSDRFSAERPKGSFSTLEIQRTEQGDSAMYLCASSEGPINQPQHFGDGTRLSIL.

This chain joins TRBV30 and TRBJ1-1, with a tentative D call TRBD1 (6 bases). The V end lost 5 bases, the J end lost 5 bases, and 9 bases lay between the germline ends. This CDR3 is 11 amino acids long. Germline loops: CDR1 GTSNPN, CDR2 SVGIG (reference sequence). CDR3 amino acids: CAWEQGTEAFF. CDR3 coding DNA: TGTGCCTGGGAACAGGGAACTGAAGCTTTCTTT. The variable domain in full, completed from reference TRBV30 and TRBJ1-1, reads SQTIHQWPATLVQPVGSPLSLECTVEGTSNPNLYWYRQAAGRGLQLLFYSVGIGQISSEVPQNLSASRPQDRQFILSSKKLLLSDSGFYLCAWEQGTEAFFGQGTRLTVV.

The rearrangement joins TRBV30 to TRBJ1-5; D is unclear. Germline-derived CDR1 and CDR2 are GTSNPN and SVGIG (reference sequence). The CDR3 has 13 residues. Trimming took 5 bases from V and 2 from J, leaving 10 bases between them. The DNA for the CDR3 is TGTGCCTGGGCCTGGAGTGGCAATCAGCCCCAGCATTTT. Amino acids: CAWAWSGNQPQHF.

The genes are TRBV13 and TRBJ2-1; TRBD2 aligns across 9 bases. From germline, CDR1 is PRHDT and CDR2 FYEKMQ (reference sequence). The V segment lost 2 bases and the J segment 12 bases; nucleotides outside the gene matches: 11. This CDR3 has 15 residues. The CDR3 spells CASSLSSGGSMGQFF. In nucleotides, the CDR3 is TGTGCCAGCAGCTTAAGTAGCGGGGGCTCCATGGGGCAGTTCTTC.

The rearrangement joins TRBV5-1 to TRBJ1-2; the match to TRBD1 covers 8 bases. The CDR3 has 14 amino acids. Germline V gene data show CDR1 as SGHRS and CDR2 as YFSETQ. With 4 bases clipped from V and 1 base from J, the junction kept 3 bases outside the gene matches. For the CDR3, the DNA is TGCGCCAGCAGCGAGGACAGGGTTAACTATGGCTACACCTTC. This sequence encodes CASSEDRVNYGYTF.

The chain links TRBV27 to TRBJ2-1, with D tentatively TRBD2 (6 bases). Germline V CDR1 and CDR2: MNHEY, SMNVEV (reference sequence). The CDR3 contains 14 residues. The V end lost 2 bases, the J end lost 4 bases, and 9 bases lay between the germline ends. The CDR3 bases are TGTGCCAGCAGTTTAGGCGGGACTTACAATGAGCAGTTCTTC. Translation: CASSLGGTYNEQFF.

The rearrangement links TRBV30 to TRBJ2-6; a possible D gene is TRBD2 (6 bases). Trimming left V 4 bases short and J 4 bases short, with 14 bases between. In germline, CDR1 is GTSNPN, CDR2 SVGIG (reference sequence). This CDR3 comprises 15 residues. The chain's CDR3 is CAWTRPGAGANVLTF. Written as DNA, the CDR3 is TGTGCCTGGACCCGACCGGGAGCGGGGGCCAACGTCCTGACTTTC.

This chain links TRBV7-3 with TRBJ2-1; TRBD2 is a possible D gene (5 bases). CDR1 is SGHTA, CDR2 FQGTGA, per germline. Trimming removed 6 bases from V and 8 bases from J, with 20 bases in between. The CDR3 has 15 amino acids. The CDR3 nucleotides read TGTGCCAGCAGGTCCAGGCGGGTTTCCGTCGATGAGCAGTTCTTC. Protein sequence: CASRSRRVSVDEQFF.

The genes are TRBV5-6 and TRBJ1-1; D is possibly TRBD1 (6 bases). Deletions cut 1 base from V and 7 bases from J, with 17 bases between. The CDR3 consists of 15 residues. Germline-derived CDR1 and CDR2 are SGHDT and YYEEEE. CDR3 DNA: TGTGCCAGCAGCTTGAATGGGGGGATCAGGGGTGAAGCTTTCTTT. It encodes CASSLNGGIRGEAFF.

J is TRBJ1-2 and V is TRBV19; D not certain. The CDR3 sequence is 13 residues long. Germline lookup yields CDR1 LNHDA and CDR2 SQIVND (reference sequence). V lost 6 bases, J lost 4 bases, and 12 bases lay in between. The DNA of the CDR3 is TGTGCCAGTAGCTTCAGGACTGTCTATGGCTACACCTTC. It codes for CASSFRTVYGYTF.

The chain is built from TRBV5-6 and TRBJ1-2; 10 bases fit TRBD1. The CDR3 contains 16 residues. The V and J ends lost 0 bases and 1 base, in that order; junction bases with no gene match: 3. Germline lookup yields CDR1 SGHDT and CDR2 YYEEEE. The CDR3 DNA reads TGTGCCAGCAGCTTGGTGGGGACAGGGGATAACTATGGCTACACCTTC. Translation gives CASSLVGTGDNYGYTF.

The chain links TRBV18 to TRBJ1-1, with TRBD1 identical over 8 bases. Germline-derived CDR1 and CDR2 are KGHSH and LQKENI. This CDR3 comprises 16 residues. J gave up 0 bases and V 6 bases, and 9 bases lay outside the gene matches. The CDR3 nucleotides are TGTGCCAGCTCCCCGGGGACAGGCAACATGAACACTGAAGCTTTCTTT. Residues: CASSPGTGNMNTEAFF.

This chain links TRBV7-2 with TRBJ2-3; possibly TRBD1 for D (6 bases). This CDR3 region has 13 residues. CDR1 and CDR2 (germline): SGHTA, FQGNSA. Trimming left V 3 bases short and J 5 bases short, with 9 bases between. CDR3: CASSFDRQDTQYF. CDR3 DNA sequence: TGTGCCAGCAGCTTCGACAGGCAAGATACGCAGTATTTT. Full variable domain (outside the CDR3, taken from reference TRBV7-2 and TRBJ2-3): GAGVSQSPSNKVTEKGKDVELRCDPISGHTALYWYRQSLGQGLEFLIYFQGNSAPDKSGLPSDRFSAERTGGSVSTLTIQRTQQEDSAVYLCASSFDRQDTQYFGPGTRLTVL.

V gene TRBV5-3 combines with J gene TRBJ2-1, with unresolved D. TRBV5-3 is assigned to the ORF class and has an uncertain function. The CDR3 has 14 residues. Trimming stripped 5 bases from V and 0 bases from J, with 9 bases between. The CDR3 reads CARSSISSYNEQFF. Written as DNA, the CDR3 is TGTGCCAGAAGTTCCATAAGCTCCTACAATGAGCAGTTCTTC.

The chain is built from TRBV6-1 and TRBJ2-3; D remains unclear. The CDR3 totals 13 residues. Germline V lookup: CDR1 MNHNS, CDR2 SASEGT. The V and J ends lost 0 bases and 3 bases respectively, with 4 bases between them. CDR3 region: CASSEAVTDTQYF. CDR3 DNA: TGTGCCAGCAGTGAAGCGGTTACAGATACGCAGTATTTT.

This chain uses TRBV2 with TRBJ2-6; D unresolved. Germline V lookup: CDR1 SNHLY, CDR2 FYNNEI. V was pared by 9 bases and J by 0 bases, with 9 bases between. CDR3 length: 14 amino acids. The CDR3 nucleotides are TGTGCCAGATCATACCCCTCTGGGGCCAACGTCCTGACTTTC. Protein product: CARSYPSGANVLTF.

This clone has a handful of counts. The chain links TRBV6-1 to TRBJ1-5; D possibly corresponds to TRBD1 (5 bases). V lost 1 base to trimming and J lost 3 bases, with 10 bases between them. Germline CDR1 reads MNHNS; CDR2 reads SASEGT. This CDR3 has 15 residues. The CDR3 DNA is TGTGCCAGCAGTGAAGGGGCAGGGAACAATCAGCCCCAGCATTTT. Translating gives CASSEGAGNNQPQHF.

This clone was seen a handful of times. V is TRBV9 and J is TRBJ2-2; TRBD2 matches at 7 bases. The ends lost 1 base at V and 2 bases at J; junction bases unmatched: 8. This CDR3 is built from 17 residues. The germline gives CDR1 SGDLS, CDR2 YYNGEE. The CDR3 DNA reads as TGTGCCAGCAGCGTACAGCGGGATAAGGGAAACACCGGGGAGCTGTTTTTT. Translated: CASSVQRDKGNTGELFF.

The chain links TRBV7-3 to TRBJ2-2; D is perhaps TRBD1 or TRBD2 (5 bases each). V was cut by 5 bases and J by 5 bases, with 15 bases left in between. CDR3 length: 15 residues. Germline CDR1 and CDR2: SGHTA and FQGTGA. The CDR3 DNA follows: TGTGCCAGCAGCCTTACCGGGACGGTGACCGGGGAGCTGTTTTTT. Protein: CASSLTGTVTGELFF.

V and J are TRBV27 and TRBJ1-1; D not certain. Germline-derived CDR1 and CDR2 are MNHEY and SMNVEV (reference sequence). There are 14 residues in the CDR3. Trimming removed 4 bases at V and 5 bases at J, with 14 bases between. CDR3 in amino acids: CASSSVSNPTEAFF. CDR3 nucleotides: TGTGCCAGCAGTTCCGTGTCAAATCCGACTGAAGCTTTCTTT.